One T cell receptor (beta chain) is described in this entry. The antigen remains unidentified. The data derive from a study of T cells in localized non-small cell lung cancer. Study conclusions and caveats: Longer overall survival was seen with higher T cell density measured in blood. The study found T cell clonality highest in uninvolved adjacent lung, above tumor. Appearance in adjacent lung was seen for a median about 59 of the top 100 tumor clones. Heterogeneity within the tumor remains possible, as just one region underwent sequencing.

Repertoires were generated with immunoSEQ multiplex PCR, while TCRdb's copy carries only in-frame clones and drops some. The profile shows some 11,000 clones, about 29% of them singletons. The specimen was lung tumor tissue, collected before any cancer treatment. The clonotype comes from a man between 35 and 75 years old with stage I lung adenocarcinoma.

CDR3 residues: CASSMLEWQGLKPQHF. The CDR3 region has the DNA TGTGCCAGTAGTATGTTAGAATGGCAGGGCCTTAAGCCCCAGCATTTT. V is TRBV19 and J is TRBJ1-5; perhaps TRBD1 as D (5 bases). CDR3 length equals 16 residues. The germline V gene has CDR1 LNHDA and CDR2 SQIVND (reference sequence). The V end was cut by 3 bases, the J end by 8 bases, with 20 bases between.